This TCR beta chain was identified in a study of identical twins (TCRdb year 2016). Background on the whole study: The study deep-sequenced TCR alpha and beta repertoires from monozygotic twins, unrelated adults of various ages and cord blood to test whether fetal clonotypes persist. To rule out contamination, replicate twin experiments were performed at different times with different library preparation protocols. What the study reported, not specific to this receptor: Abundant cord blood beta clonotypes had fewer insertions, young adult naive repertoires showed a similar but weaker trend, and memory repertoires showed no such trend. Compared with coincidental sharing between unrelated individuals, an excess of low generation-probability sequences was observed among out-of-frame TCR alpha sequences shared between twins. In monozygotic twins, out-of-frame TCR alpha sharing was systematically underestimated by recombination models, although the models agreed with sharing between unrelated individuals. Conclusions relied on cross-sectional statistical analysis, since the same donors could not be followed over many years. Excess twin sharing in beta out-of-frame sequences was weaker because fewer shared sequences lowered the signal-to-noise ratio. Zero-insertion analyses could be partly confounded by invariant T cells such as MAIT and iNKT, although diverse VJ usage argued against such confounding for most clonotypes.

Details on this clonotype: Its antigen remains unidentified. Per-nucleotide qualities are absent, and no much larger clonotype sits a single base away.

At the junction V is shortened by 10 bases and J by 5 bases, with 18 bases in between. Reading from cysteine to phenylalanine, the CDR3 counts 14 amino acids. Only CDR3 DNA remains: 42 bases, in frame from the first base. CDR1 SGHNT and CDR2 YENEEA were looked up in the germline V gene. Every donor in the study was a healthy Caucasian. Three pairs of female monozygotic twins, all aged 18 to 29 years, were included in the twin cohort. Positive isolation kits from Invitrogen were used to isolate the CD4+ and CD8+ T cell populations. The library was built by means of 5' RACE. TCRdb shows the sequencer as Illumina HiSeq 2000. A universal primer binding site was added through template switching, and the final cDNA carried a unique molecular identifier so that TCR cDNA molecules could be counted accurately. Specific primers in the conserved constant-segment region were used to synthesize first-strand cDNA for the TCR alpha and beta chains. To control for contamination, each cDNA library was double barcoded with a SMART-Mk sample barcode plus Illumina barcodes. TruSeq adapter sequences along with Illumina sample barcodes were introduced in two successive PCR steps. TCR alpha and beta cDNA libraries were sequenced on the Illumina HiSeq platform with custom primers. As for the authors' bioinformatics: Unique molecular identifiers were extracted from raw reads with MiGEC, and CDR3 positions were determined with MiXCR. Recombination models were inferred per individual with the repgenHMM and IGoR tools using an EM algorithm. Shared clonotype analysis was performed with the tcR package in R, normalizing sharing by the product of cloneset sizes. To study raw recombination without the effects of thymic and clonal selection, out-of-frame nonproductive sequences were analyzed. In-frame beta chains were kept once TCRdb had trimmed the public reads at Q25 with fastp and called clones with MiXCR. CDR3 protein duplicates are merged, each entry listing the most common genes and DNA. Clone size and V and J calls follow TCRdb, not the original study. The sample includes 450,000 or so distinct CDR3 sequences, with 20% to 25% observed a single time. The ten most abundant clones make up 2.9% of the sample.

The data also belong to a second study, concerning T cells expressing NK-cell markers. The second study's paper adds: TCR beta-chain repertoires were profiled in sorted CD3+CD56+NKG2C+, CD3+CD56+NKG2C- and CD3+CD56-NKG2C+ T-cell subsets from about 8 donors. Seven of the eight sequenced donors were HCMV-seropositive and one was HCMV-seronegative. To restrict sorting to alphabetaTCR-expressing T cells, an anti-gammadeltaTCR antibody was added in several experiments. In roughly six donors, the dominant CD3+CD56+NKG2C+ clonotypes were among the top 10 CD8+ clonotypes and accounted for roughly 1.0-7.5% of CD8+ T cells. Those dominant clonotypes were again the most abundant among CD3+CD56-NKG2C+ cells in several donors, at 28.3-60.1%. It remained unclear whether the expanded NKG2C-expressing T cell clones were specific for HCMV antigens. The study sequenced eight donors, all healthy volunteers chosen at random: three men and five women. A commercial ELISA kit detecting HCMV-specific IgG in serum was used to determine HCMV serostatus. Reads were demultiplexed and grouped by UMI with MIGEC, and clonotypes were assembled and quantified with MiTCR. To exclude erroneous sequences, only TCR cDNA sequences supported by at least two reads were retained. Downstream repertoire analysis used the tcR package, and clonotypes were matched across fractions by CDR3 nucleotide sequence plus V segment. VDJmatch was used to annotate antigen specificity against VDJdb, with one amino acid substitution in CDR3 allowed.

The sequence was collected from a woman aged 18-29 years in good health. Input material: CD4+ T cells sorted from blood. The chain is assembled from TRBV11-3 and TRBJ2-1; TRBD2 is a possible D gene, resting on 6 matching bases. The CDR3 loop reads CATPGLGNNNEQFF. Here is the DNA: TGTGCCACCCCGGGACTCGGAAATAACAATGAGCAGTTCTTC.